The 19 T cell receptor beta chains given below trace back to one sample, sequenced in a study of cytomegalovirus exposure and HLA in healthy donors. PCR employed 60 Vbeta and 13 Jbeta primers. Clones were sequenced by immunoSEQ multiplex PCR, and TCRdb holds only the in-frame ones, with some missing. The sample has approximately 120,000 clones, roughly four fifths seen once. The sequencing input was PBMCs. The receptors were gathered from a woman aged 40 to 50 in good health and CMV-seronegative.

The chain recombines TRBV18 with TRBJ2-1; 10 nucleotides align to TRBD2. The V gene end was trimmed by 0 bases and the J gene end by 6 bases; junction bases not matched to a gene: 14. CDR1 is KGHSH, CDR2 LQKENI, per germline. This CDR3 comprises 19 residues. The CDR3: CASSPPGTAGLAKANEQFF. The CDR3 bases are TGTGCCAGCTCACCACCGGGGACAGCGGGACTAGCGAAGGCCAATGAGCAGTTCTTC.

This clone has more than one count but fewer than ten. This chain links TRBV7-6 with TRBJ2-2, with 11 nucleotides matching TRBD2. From germline, CDR1 is SGHVS and CDR2 FNYEAQ. This CDR3 comprises 16 residues. The junction had 5 bases not matched to a gene; V was cut back by 4 bases and J by 4 bases. CDR3 amino acids: CASSSGLAGRTGELFF. The CDR3 DNA sequence: TGTGCCAGCAGCTCAGGACTAGCGGGCCGCACCGGGGAGCTGTTTTTT.

J is TRBJ2-4 and V is TRBV28; 7 bases agree with TRBD2. The junction had 6 bases not matched to a gene; V was cut back by 3 bases and J by 1 base. Germline CDR1 reads MDHEN; CDR2 reads SYDVKM. The CDR3 has 16 residues. The CDR3 bases are TGTGCCAGCAGTTTGGGCGGGAGAACGGCCAAAAACATTCAGTACTTC. Its translation: CASSLGGRTAKNIQYF. Together with reference TRBV28 and TRBJ2-4, the CDR3 gives the full variable domain: DVKVTQSSRYLVKRTGEKVFLECVQDMDHENMFWYRQDPGLGLRLIYFSYDVKMKEKGDIPEGYSVSREKKERFSLILESASTNQTSMYLCASSLGGRTAKNIQYFGAGTRLSVL.

V gene TRBV19 combines with J gene TRBJ1-5, with D uncertain. The CDR3 runs 16 residues. Germline values: CDR1 LNHDA, CDR2 SQIVND (reference sequence). Trimming took off 0 bases at V and 3 bases at J, with 12 bases between the two ends. CDR3 residues: CASSIDPAEDNQPQHF. The CDR3 DNA reads TGTGCCAGTAGTATAGATCCGGCGGAAGACAATCAGCCCCAGCATTTT.

This chain connects TRBV15 to TRBJ1-4, with a tentative D call TRBD1 (5 bases). Trimming took off 4 bases at V and 7 bases at J, with 13 bases between the two ends. The CDR3 is made up of 14 amino acids. Per the germline V gene, CDR1 is LNHNV and CDR2 is YYDKDF (reference sequence). For the CDR3, the DNA is TGTGCCACCAGCAAAAGGGGTTTTATTGAAAAACTGTTTTTT. Translated, it gives CATSKRGFIEKLFF.

The chain uses TRBV4-3 and TRBJ1-3; D uncertain. V was trimmed by 0 bases and J by 0 bases, leaving 6 bases between them. This CDR3 region has 15 residues. CDR1 and CDR2 from the germline V gene are LGHNA and YSLEER. CDR3 sequence reads: CASSQDESSGNTIYF. CDR3 sequence (DNA): TGCGCCAGCAGCCAAGATGAGAGCTCTGGAAACACCATATATTTT.

As concerns this clone: One junction end does not reproduce the germline sequence, and a read error may be involved. This chain connects TRBV7-3 to TRBJ2-6; D is possibly TRBD1 (5 bases). CDR3 size: 15 residues. The germline V gene encodes CDR1 SGHTA and CDR2 FQGTGA. CDR3 sequence: CASSRTFSGANGLTF. CDR3 bases: TGTGCCAGCAGCCGGACGTTCTCTGGGGCCAACGGCCTGACTTTC.

The CDR3 DNA reads TGTGCCAGTAGTGTCCATAGCGGGGATACGCAGTATTTT. The encoded protein is CASSVHSGDTQYF. V gene TRBV19 combines with J gene TRBJ2-3, with 7 nucleotides matching TRBD2. The V gene end was trimmed by 5 bases and the J gene end by 6 bases; junction bases not matched to a gene: 5. Germline CDR1 is LNHDA and CDR2 is SQIVND (reference sequence). This CDR3 region has 13 residues.

The chain couples TRBV6-1 to TRBJ1-4, with TRBD1 matching 9 bases. Germline CDR1 and CDR2: MNHNS and SASEGT. The length of the CDR3 is 14 residues. V was pared by 6 bases and J by 8 bases, with 7 bases of the junction left unmatched. DNA for the CDR3: TGTGCCAGCAGCCCCCCTGGGACAGGGGAAAAACTGTTTTTT. As protein: CASSPPGTGEKLFF.

A single count supports this clone. The chain uses TRBV6-5 and TRBJ2-7; perhaps TRBD1 as D (6 bases). This CDR3 has 15 amino acids. Germline V gene sequence: CDR1 MNHEY, CDR2 SVGAGI. Trimming took off 5 bases at V and 3 bases at J, with 17 bases between the two ends. CDR3 DNA sequence: TGTGCCAGCAGTCCACAGGGTTGGTCTGGCTACGAGCAGTACTTC. Encoded protein: CASSPQGWSGYEQYF.

Details on this clone: Germline is not matched at one junction end, which may reflect a read error. V usage is TRBV10-2 and J usage is TRBJ1-2; TRBD1 is a possible D gene (6 bases). This CDR3 region has 13 residues. Germline lookup yields CDR1 WSHSY and CDR2 SAAADI. DNA of the CDR3: TGCGCCAGTAGTGGGCGGGGGCCGAGAGGCTACACCTTC. This codes for CASSGRGPRGYTF.

The V and J genes are TRBV7-3 and TRBJ2-7; the match to TRBD1 covers 7 bases. The CDR3 loop spans 15 amino acids. CDR1 is SGHTA and CDR2 is FQGTGA in the germline V gene. With 3 bases clipped from V and 5 bases from J, the junction kept 10 bases outside the gene matches. The CDR3 protein is CASSFLLTGTDEQYF. CDR3 nucleotide sequence: TGTGCCAGCAGCTTCCTTCTGACAGGGACGGACGAGCAGTACTTC.

The chain is built from TRBV5-6 and TRBJ1-5; D is undetermined. The CDR3 contains 14 residues. CDR1 SGHDT and CDR2 YYEEEE come from the germline V gene. The V end was cut by 2 bases, the J end by 2 bases, with 8 bases between. The CDR3 spells CASSFYSRNQPQHF. CDR3 in DNA: TGTGCCAGCAGCTTCTACAGCCGCAATCAGCCCCAGCATTTT.

The rearrangement uses TRBV25-1 and TRBJ2-7; 12 positions agree with TRBD1. With V trimmed by 3 bases and J by 7 bases, 7 bases remained unmatched. CDR3 length equals 15 residues. Germline values: CDR1 MGHDK, CDR2 SYGVNS. The CDR3 nucleotides are TGTGCCAGCAGTGACCCGGGACAGGGGGCTGGTGAGCAGTACTTC. Its translation: CASSDPGQGAGEQYF.

The count of this clone is one. A read error may account for a junction end that differs from germline. This chain uses TRBV11-2 with TRBJ2-7; the D gene is possibly TRBD1 (5 bases). This CDR3 contains 16 residues. Germline V lookup: CDR1 SGHAT, CDR2 FQNNGV. The CDR3 region is CASSLNNRPDGKGMHF. In nucleotides, the CDR3 is TGTGCCAGCAGCTTAAACAACCGACCGGACGGTAAGGGGATGCACTTC.

The gene calls are TRBV11-2 and TRBJ1-6; TRBD1 is a possible D gene (5 bases). Germline CDR1 and CDR2: SGHAT and FQNNGV. The CDR3 covers 15 residues. Between the trimmed V and J ends, which lost 3 bases and 10 bases, there was a span of 16 bases. CDR3 amino acids: CASSFSGGRGSPLHF. DNA of the CDR3: TGTGCCAGCAGCTTCTCGGGGGGGAGGGGATCACCCCTCCACTTT.

The chain combines TRBV28 with TRBJ2-6; perhaps TRBD1 as D (6 bases). The CDR3 totals 12 residues. The V end was cut by 8 bases, the J end by 13 bases, with 15 bases between. Germline values: CDR1 MDHEN, CDR2 SYDVKM. The CDR3 DNA is TGTGCCAGCGGAACAGGGTCACGAGTCCTGACTTTC. Amino acids: CASGTGSRVLTF.

V is TRBV28 and J is TRBJ1-2; D possibly corresponds to TRBD1 (5 bases). CDR1 MDHEN and CDR2 SYDVKM come from the germline V gene. CDR3 size: 14 residues. Trimming shortened V by 4 bases and J by 5 bases, and 14 bases separated the two germline ends. CDR3 sequence reads: CASSYRGPLYGYTF. CDR3 DNA: TGTGCCAGCAGTTATAGGGGCCCCCTTTATGGCTACACCTTC.

The V and J genes are TRBV2 and TRBJ2-5; maybe TRBD2 (5 bases). There are 14 residues in the CDR3. The V gene's germline CDR1 is SNHLY and CDR2 FYNNEI. Trimming removed 6 bases from V and 4 bases from J, with 15 bases in between. The CDR3, as DNA: TGTGCCAGCAGCGCCCTCGCGAGCGGAGAGACCCAGTACTTC. Translating gives CASSALASGETQYF.